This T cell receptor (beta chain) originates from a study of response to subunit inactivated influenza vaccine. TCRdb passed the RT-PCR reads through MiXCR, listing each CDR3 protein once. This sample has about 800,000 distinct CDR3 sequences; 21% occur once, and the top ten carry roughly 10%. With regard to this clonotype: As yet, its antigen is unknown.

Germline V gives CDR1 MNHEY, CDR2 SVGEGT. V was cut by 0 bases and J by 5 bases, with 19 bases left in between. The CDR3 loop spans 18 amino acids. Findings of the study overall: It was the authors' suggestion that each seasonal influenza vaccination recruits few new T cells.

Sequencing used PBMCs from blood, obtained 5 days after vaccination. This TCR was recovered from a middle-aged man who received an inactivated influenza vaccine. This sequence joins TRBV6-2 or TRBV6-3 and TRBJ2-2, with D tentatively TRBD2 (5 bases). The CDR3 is CASSYSPPRAMRTGELFF. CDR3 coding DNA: TGTGCCAGCAGTTACTCCCCCCCGCGGGCCATGAGGACCGGGGAGCTGTTTTTT.